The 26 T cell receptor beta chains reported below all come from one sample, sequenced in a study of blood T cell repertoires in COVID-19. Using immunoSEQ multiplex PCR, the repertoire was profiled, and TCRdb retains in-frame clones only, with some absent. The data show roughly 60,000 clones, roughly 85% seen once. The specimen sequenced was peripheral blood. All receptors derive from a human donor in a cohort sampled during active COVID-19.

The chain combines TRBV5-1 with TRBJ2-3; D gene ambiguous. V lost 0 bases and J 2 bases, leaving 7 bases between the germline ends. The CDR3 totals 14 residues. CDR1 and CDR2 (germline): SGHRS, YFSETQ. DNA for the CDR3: TGCGCCAGCAGCTTGGAACAGCCCACAGATACGCAGTATTTT. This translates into CASSLEQPTDTQYF.

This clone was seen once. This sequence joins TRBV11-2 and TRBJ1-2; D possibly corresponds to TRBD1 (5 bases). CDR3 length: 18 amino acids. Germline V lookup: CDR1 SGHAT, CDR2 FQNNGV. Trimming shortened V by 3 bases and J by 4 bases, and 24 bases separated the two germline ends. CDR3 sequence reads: CASSFHQVRQSPSYGYTF. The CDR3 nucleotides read TGTGCCAGCAGCTTCCATCAAGTCCGACAGTCCCCCTCCTATGGCTACACCTTC.

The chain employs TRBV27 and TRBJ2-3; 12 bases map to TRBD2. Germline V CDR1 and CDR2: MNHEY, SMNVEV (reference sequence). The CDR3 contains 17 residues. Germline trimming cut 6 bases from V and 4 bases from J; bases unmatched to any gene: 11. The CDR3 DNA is TGTGCCAGCAGCCCACTGTACCTAGCGGGGGGGCCAGATACGCAGTATTTT. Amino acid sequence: CASSPLYLAGGPDTQYF.

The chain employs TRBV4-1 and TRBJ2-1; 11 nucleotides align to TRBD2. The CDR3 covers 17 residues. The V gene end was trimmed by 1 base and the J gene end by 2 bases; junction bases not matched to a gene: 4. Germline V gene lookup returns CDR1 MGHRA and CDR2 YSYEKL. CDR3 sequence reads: CASSQVAGGPPYNEQFF. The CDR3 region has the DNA TGCGCCAGCAGCCAAGTAGCGGGGGGGCCCCCCTACAATGAGCAGTTCTTC.

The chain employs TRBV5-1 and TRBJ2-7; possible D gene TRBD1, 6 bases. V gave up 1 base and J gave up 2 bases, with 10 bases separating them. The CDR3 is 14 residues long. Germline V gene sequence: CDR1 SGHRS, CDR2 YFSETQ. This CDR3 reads CASSLSPGAYEQYF. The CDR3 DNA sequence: TGCGCCAGCAGCTTGTCCCCAGGGGCCTACGAGCAGTACTTC.

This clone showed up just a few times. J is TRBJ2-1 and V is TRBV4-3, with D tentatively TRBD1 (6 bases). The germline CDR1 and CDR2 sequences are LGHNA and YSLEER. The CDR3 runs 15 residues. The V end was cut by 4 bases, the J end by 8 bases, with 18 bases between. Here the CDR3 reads CASSPGWGRVDEQFF. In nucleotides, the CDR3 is TGCGCCAGCAGCCCTGGTTGGGGGCGGGTAGATGAGCAGTTCTTC.

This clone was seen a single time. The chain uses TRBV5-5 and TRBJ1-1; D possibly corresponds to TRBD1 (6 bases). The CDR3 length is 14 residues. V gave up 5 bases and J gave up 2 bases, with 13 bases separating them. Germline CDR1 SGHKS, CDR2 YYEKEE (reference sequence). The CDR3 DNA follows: TGTGCCAGCAGAGCCGGGACACCCAACACTGAAGCTTTCTTT. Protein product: CASRAGTPNTEAFF.

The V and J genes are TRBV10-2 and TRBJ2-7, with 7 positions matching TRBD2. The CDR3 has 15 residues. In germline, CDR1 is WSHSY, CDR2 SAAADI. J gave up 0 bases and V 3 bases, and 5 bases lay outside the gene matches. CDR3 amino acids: CASSDWEGRSYEQYF. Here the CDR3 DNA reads TGCGCCAGCAGTGATTGGGAGGGCCGCTCCTACGAGCAGTACTTC.

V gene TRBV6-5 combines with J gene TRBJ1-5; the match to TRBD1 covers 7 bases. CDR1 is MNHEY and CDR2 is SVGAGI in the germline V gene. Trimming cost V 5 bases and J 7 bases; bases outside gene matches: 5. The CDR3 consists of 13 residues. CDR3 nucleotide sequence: TGTGCCAGCAGTCTTACACAGGGGCAGCCCCAGCATTTT. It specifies CASSLTQGQPQHF.

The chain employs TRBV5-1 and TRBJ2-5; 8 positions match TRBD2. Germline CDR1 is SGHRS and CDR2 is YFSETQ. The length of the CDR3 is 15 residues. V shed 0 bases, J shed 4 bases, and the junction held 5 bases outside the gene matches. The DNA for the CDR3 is TGCGCCAGCAGCTTGGGTCAAGCGGGGGTAGAGACCCAGTACTTC. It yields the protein CASSLGQAGVETQYF.

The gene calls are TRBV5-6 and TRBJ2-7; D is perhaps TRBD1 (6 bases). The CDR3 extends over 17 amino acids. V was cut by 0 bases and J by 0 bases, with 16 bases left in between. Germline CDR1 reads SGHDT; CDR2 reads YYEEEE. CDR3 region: CASSLAGNRAFSYEQYF. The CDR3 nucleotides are TGTGCCAGCAGCTTGGCCGGTAACAGGGCGTTCTCCTACGAGCAGTACTTC.

The CDR3: CASSYSILERYEQYF. As DNA, the CDR3 is TGTGCCAGCAGTTACTCGATTCTCGAGCGCTACGAGCAGTACTTC. The chain uses TRBV6-5 and TRBJ2-7; D ambiguous. V lost 0 bases and J 3 bases, leaving 12 bases between the germline ends. The CDR3 is made up of 15 amino acids. Germline lookup yields CDR1 MNHEY and CDR2 SVGAGI.

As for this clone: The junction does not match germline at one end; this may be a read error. CDR3 nucleotides: TGTGCCAGCACAGGGGGATCGAACGCCGGGGAGCTGTTTTTT. It translates to CASTGGSNAGELFF. The rearrangement links TRBV3-1 (or the pseudogene TRBV3-2) to TRBJ2-2, with 7 bases fitting TRBD1. This CDR3 comprises 14 residues. The germline CDR1 and CDR2 sequences are LGHDT and YNNKEL (reference sequence).

The CDR3, as DNA: TGTGCCAGCAGCTTAACCCATAGCGGGGGGTACAATGAGCAGTTCTTC. Encoded protein: CASSLTHSGGYNEQFF. The V call is TRBV7-3, the J call TRBJ2-1; TRBD2 agrees at 10 bases. With 0 bases clipped from V and 4 bases from J, the junction kept 3 bases outside the gene matches. The CDR3 covers 16 residues. Per germline, CDR1 SGHTA and CDR2 FQGTGA.

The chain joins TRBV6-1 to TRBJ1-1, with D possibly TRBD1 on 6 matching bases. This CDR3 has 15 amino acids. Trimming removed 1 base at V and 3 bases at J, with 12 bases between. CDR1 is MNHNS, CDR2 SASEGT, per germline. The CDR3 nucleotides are TGTGCCAGCAGTGAAGTTCGGGGGGCGTACACTGAAGCTTTCTTT. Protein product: CASSEVRGAYTEAFF.

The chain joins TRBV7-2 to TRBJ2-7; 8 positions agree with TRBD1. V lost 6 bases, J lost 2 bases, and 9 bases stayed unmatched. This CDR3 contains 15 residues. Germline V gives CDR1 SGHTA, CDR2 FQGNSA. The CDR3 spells CASRQYRGVAYEQYF. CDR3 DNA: TGTGCCAGCAGACAATACAGGGGGGTGGCCTACGAGCAGTACTTC.

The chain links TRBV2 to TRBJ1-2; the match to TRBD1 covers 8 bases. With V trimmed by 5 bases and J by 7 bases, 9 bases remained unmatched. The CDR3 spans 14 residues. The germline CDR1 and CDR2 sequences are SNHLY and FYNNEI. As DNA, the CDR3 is TGTGCCAGCAGTATTGACAGGGGTTCTGGTGGCTACACCTTC. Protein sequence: CASSIDRGSGGYTF.

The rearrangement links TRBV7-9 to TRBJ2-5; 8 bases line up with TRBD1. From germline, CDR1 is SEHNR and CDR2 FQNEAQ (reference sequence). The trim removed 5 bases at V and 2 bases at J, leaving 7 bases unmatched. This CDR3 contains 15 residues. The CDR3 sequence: CASSTFGQGQETQYF. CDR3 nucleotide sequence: TGTGCCAGCAGCACCTTCGGACAGGGACAAGAGACCCAGTACTTC.

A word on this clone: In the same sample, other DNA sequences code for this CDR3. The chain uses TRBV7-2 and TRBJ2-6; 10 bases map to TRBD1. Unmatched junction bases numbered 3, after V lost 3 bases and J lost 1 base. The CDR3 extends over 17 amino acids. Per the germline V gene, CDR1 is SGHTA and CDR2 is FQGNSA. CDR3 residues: CASSLTGGFSGANVLTF. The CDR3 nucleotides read TGTGCCAGCAGCTTGACAGGGGGCTTTTCTGGGGCCAACGTCCTGACTTTC.

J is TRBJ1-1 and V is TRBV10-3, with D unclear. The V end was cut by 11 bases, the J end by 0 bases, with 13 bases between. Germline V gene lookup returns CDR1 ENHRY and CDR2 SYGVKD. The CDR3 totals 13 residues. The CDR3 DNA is TGTGCCGAACAAGCGTCCATGAACACTGAAGCTTTCTTT. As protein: CAEQASMNTEAFF.

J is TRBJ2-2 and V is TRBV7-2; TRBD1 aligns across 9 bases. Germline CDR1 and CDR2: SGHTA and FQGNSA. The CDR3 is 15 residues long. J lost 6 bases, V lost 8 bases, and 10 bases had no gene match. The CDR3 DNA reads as TGTGCCAGCTCGTGGGACAGGGCGGTCCCCGGGGAGCTGTTTTTT. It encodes CASSWDRAVPGELFF.

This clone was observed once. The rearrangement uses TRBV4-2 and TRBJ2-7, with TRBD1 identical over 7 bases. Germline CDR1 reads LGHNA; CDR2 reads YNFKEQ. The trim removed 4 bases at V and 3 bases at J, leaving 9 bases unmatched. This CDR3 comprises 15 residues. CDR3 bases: TGTGCCAGCAGCCGAGGCAGAGGGGGCAACTACGAGCAGTACTTC. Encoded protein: CASSRGRGGNYEQYF.

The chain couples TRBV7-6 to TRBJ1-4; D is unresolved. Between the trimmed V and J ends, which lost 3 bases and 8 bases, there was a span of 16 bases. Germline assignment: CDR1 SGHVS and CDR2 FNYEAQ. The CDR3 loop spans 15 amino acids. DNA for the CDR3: TGTGCCAGCAGCTTGAGGAGCGGTCTAGGGGAAAAACTGTTTTTT. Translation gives CASSLRSGLGEKLFF.

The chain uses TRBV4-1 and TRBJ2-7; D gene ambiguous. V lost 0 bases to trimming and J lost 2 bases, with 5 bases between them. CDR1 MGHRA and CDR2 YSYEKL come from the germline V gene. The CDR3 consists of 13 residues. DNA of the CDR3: TGCGCCAGCAGCCAAGAACAGACCTACGAGCAGTACTTC. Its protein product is CASSQEQTYEQYF.

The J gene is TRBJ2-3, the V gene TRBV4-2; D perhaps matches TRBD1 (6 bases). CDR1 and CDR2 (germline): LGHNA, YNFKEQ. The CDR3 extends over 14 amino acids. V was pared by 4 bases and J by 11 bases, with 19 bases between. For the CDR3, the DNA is TGTGCCAGCAGCCCACCCAGAGGGGGATCGGGGCAGTATTTT. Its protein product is CASSPPRGGSGQYF.

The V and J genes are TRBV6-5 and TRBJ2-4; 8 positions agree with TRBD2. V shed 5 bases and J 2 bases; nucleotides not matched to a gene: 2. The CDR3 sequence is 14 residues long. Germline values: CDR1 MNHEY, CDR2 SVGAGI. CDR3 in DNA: TGTGCCAGCAGTCGGGGGGGGACCAAAAACATTCAGTACTTC. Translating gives CASSRGGTKNIQYF.